The 8 T cell receptor beta chains below were found in one sample sequenced in a study of regulatory T cells in long-lasting Graves disease. Stated time point: newly diagnosed GD, antithyroid drugs for less than 3 months. After RNA was extracted from PBMCs, the TCR library was made from it. Investigators prepared the TCR beta libraries by applying iRepertoire HTBI primers and Arm-PCR of CDR3 regions. MiXCR, run by TCRdb on the multiplex PCR reads, gives a single entry per CDR3 protein. The sample lists some 600,000 distinct CDR3 sequences, 15% to 20% seen once, with around 12% in the top ten. These data were also filed under a second study, of T cells in Graves' hyperthyroidism and ophthalmopathy.

Sequenced here: peripheral blood mononuclear cells (PBMCs), sampled at new diagnosis, from a patient treated with antithyroid drugs. Receptors were obtained from a man aged 18 to 29 with Graves disease.

The chain is built from TRBV14 and TRBJ2-1; 9 nucleotides line up with TRBD2. In germline, CDR1 is SGHDN, CDR2 FVKESK. The ends lost 4 bases at V and 7 bases at J; junction bases unmatched: 14. The CDR3 is 17 amino acids. Here the CDR3 DNA reads TGTGCCAGCAGCCTCGGGACTAGCCTTTCTCCACGGAATGAGCAGTTCTTC. Translation gives CASSLGTSLSPRNEQFF.

This clonotype appeared many times. This rearrangement joins TRBV9 to TRBJ2-7; D perhaps matches TRBD2 (6 bases). The CDR3 length is 15 residues. CDR1 and CDR2 (germline): SGDLS, YYNGEE. Between the trimmed V and J ends, which lost 3 bases and 1 base, there was a span of 14 bases. The CDR3 DNA is TGTGCCAGCAGCGAGAGGATGGGGACTTCCTACGAGCAGTACTTC. It specifies CASSERMGTSYEQYF.

This clonotype was recorded a few times. The chain links TRBV27 to TRBJ2-6; 10 nucleotides agree with TRBD1. Trimming took 5 bases from V and 0 from J; bases not matched to a gene: 10. Germline V gene data show CDR1 as MNHEY and CDR2 as SMNVEV (reference sequence). The CDR3 has 19 amino acids. The CDR3 region is CASSPPPGQGISGANVLTF. The CDR3 DNA reads TGTGCCAGCAGTCCTCCCCCGGGACAGGGGATCTCTGGGGCCAACGTCCTGACTTTC.

Many counts were recorded for this clonotype. The CDR3, as DNA: TGTGCCAGCAGTTACCGCCCGGATAGCGGGAGGGCCTCCTACGAGCAGTACTTC. This translates into CASSYRPDSGRASYEQYF. This chain joins TRBV6-2 or TRBV6-3 and TRBJ2-7; the match to TRBD2 covers 11 bases. The CDR3 loop spans 18 amino acids. The ends lost 2 bases at V and 0 bases at J; junction bases unmatched: 9. Germline CDR1 reads MNHEY; CDR2 reads SVGEGT.

The CDR3, as DNA: TGTGCCAGCAGCTTAATGGCAGGCCCTTTGGATAATGAAAAACTGTTTTTT. It encodes CASSLMAGPLDNEKLFF. The chain employs TRBV7-6 and TRBJ1-4, with D unclear. The CDR3 covers 17 residues. CDR1 is SGHVS, CDR2 FNYEAQ, per germline. Trimming removed 2 bases at V and 4 bases at J, with 17 bases between. The full variable domain, in which reference TRBV7-6 and TRBJ1-4 provide the parts outside the CDR3, is GAGVSQSPRYKVTKRGQDVALRCDPISGHVSLYWYRQALGQGPEFLTYFNYEAQQDKSGLPNDRFSAERPEGSISTLTIQRTEQRDSAMYRCASSLMAGPLDNEKLFFGSGTQLSVL.

This clonotype came up many times. This chain links TRBV15 with TRBJ1-4, with D possibly being TRBD1 (6 bases). With 6 bases removed from V and 5 bases from J, the gap between germline ends came to 10 bases. Germline CDR1 reads LNHNV; CDR2 reads YYDKDF (reference sequence). The CDR3 is 13 residues long. In DNA, the CDR3 is TGTGCCACCAGTCGGGGGCACAATGAAAAACTGTTTTTT. Encoded protein: CATSRGHNEKLFF.

This clonotype showed up just a few times. The V gene is TRBV7-2, the J gene TRBJ1-4; 10 bases match TRBD1. This CDR3 region has 16 residues. Trimming at V came to 0 bases and at J to 8 bases, leaving 6 bases not matched to a gene. The germline CDR1 and CDR2 sequences are SGHTA and FQGNSA. The CDR3 sequence is CASSLARGQGREKLFF. DNA for the CDR3: TGTGCCAGCAGCTTAGCGCGGGGACAGGGGAGGGAAAAACTGTTTTTT.

The chain recombines TRBV20-1 with TRBJ2-1; 7 positions agree with TRBD2. J gave up 2 bases and V 3 bases, and 22 bases lay outside the gene matches. The CDR3 spans 20 residues. Germline V gives CDR1 DFQATT, CDR2 SNEGSKA (reference sequence). CDR3 in amino acids: CSASLGPTMIQRGTYNEQFF. CDR3 in DNA: TGCAGTGCTAGTCTCGGGCCCACGATGATTCAGCGGGGAACCTACAATGAGCAGTTCTTC.